A selection of T cell receptor beta chains follows, all from one sample in a study of blood T cell repertoires in COVID-19. Clones were sequenced by immunoSEQ multiplex PCR, and TCRdb holds only the in-frame ones, with some missing. The sample carries more than 150,000 clones, 80% to 90% recorded once. The material sequenced was peripheral blood. The origin of the receptors is a woman in her seventies with acute or convalescent COVID-19. CDR3s include the opening cysteine and the closing phenylalanine or tryptophan.

TRBV5-1	CASSPGHPNTGELFF
TRBV7-2	CASSLGLAGGLDTQYF
TRBV5-1	CASSLVGAENYNEQFF
TRBV18	CASSPRGTNEKLFF
TRBV4-3	CASSQGTSGGAEIEQFF
TRBV5-6	CASSPGLAGEYEQFF
TRBV6-5	CASSKTSGGGYEQYF
TRBV5-6	CASSLVLSGKFSNEQFF
TRBV11-2	CASSLALQGYGYTF
TRBV28	CASRREGQGVRQPQHF
TRBV7-3	CASSPYGGFSGNTIYF
TRBV11-2	CASSLGYRGREHYEQYF
TRBV7-2	CASSFLAGGGTGELFF
TRBV11-2	CASSLDRTSGGARNNEQFF
TRBV28	CASSGGGSYEQYF
TRBV14	CASSPGTGLFGYTF
TRBV7-2	CASSPRTGGFSRGYTF
TRBV5-1	CASSRGLAGALFGTDTQYF
TRBV7-2	CASSWGLAGGATQYF
TRBV7-2	CASSLVRQTNEKLFF